This T cell receptor beta chain originates from a study of blood T cell repertoires in COVID-19. Study-level background: COVID-19 samples, acute and convalescent, were from the United States, Italy and Spain. Sources were T cells, B-cell-depleted T cells, or PBMCs; the material itself was cDNA or gDNA.

Germline-derived CDR1 and CDR2 are SGHTA and FQGNSA. The CDR3 loop spans 15 amino acids. The V and J ends lost 1 base and 3 bases respectively, with 12 bases between them. Per the original data handling: Amplification from reference gene primers served as the basis for estimated nucleated cell counts. This table comes from immunoSEQ multiplex PCR, and its TCRdb copy is limited to in-frame clones, with some not included. V and J calls plus clone size are reproduced from that table; the DNA served to infer D and trimming. The sample has about 300,000 clones, roughly 91% seen once; the top ten hold over 1.5%. It was during active infection that Seattle patients were enrolled and then longitudinally followed.

This sequence joins TRBV7-2 and TRBJ1-1; D is possibly TRBD1 (5 bases). Sample: peripheral blood. This sequence was found in a woman aged 25 to 39 with COVID-19, enrolled during active disease. The CDR3 region has the DNA TGTGCCAGCAGCTTAGATGGGGGGAGCGACACTGAAGCTTTCTTT. Translating gives CASSLDGGSDTEAFF.